This record looks at one TCR beta chain sequence and its context. This sample was taken from a study of identical twins. TCRdb itself ran the 5' RACE reads through MiXCR, one entry per CDR3 protein. The table includes 240,000 or so distinct CDR3 sequences, more than 9.5% detected once. The CDR3 contains 16 residues. V shed 5 bases and J 4 bases; nucleotides not matched to a gene: 11. Looked up from germline, CDR1 is SGHVS and CDR2 is FNYEAQ. The sample was also linked to a second study, of yellow fever vaccine responses in identical twins.

The clonotype originates from a woman younger than 35 in good health. J is TRBJ2-7 and V is TRBV7-6, with 10 bases aligning to TRBD2. The source material was memory (CD45RO+) T cells sorted from blood. This chain's CDR3 is CASSPQASGSRYEQYF. As DNA, the CDR3 is TGTGCCAGCAGCCCCCAGGCTAGCGGGAGTCGGTACGAGCAGTACTTC.